This T cell receptor (beta chain) was sequenced in a study of T cell responses to AZD1222 COVID-19 vaccine. V was cut by 4 bases and J by 6 bases, with 14 bases left in between. The CDR3 runs to 14 residues. CDR1 SGHRS and CDR2 YFSETQ come from the germline V gene. Repertoires were generated with immunoSEQ multiplex PCR, while TCRdb's copy carries only in-frame clones and drops some. In the table there are about 140,000 clones, 88% of which are singletons. The source was peripheral blood, collected 28 days after the second AZD1222 dose. The receptor was derived from an adult who received the AZD1222 COVID-19 vaccine. The rearrangement uses TRBV5-1 and TRBJ2-1; no clear D. The CDR3: CASSPAVKGNEQFF. CDR3 DNA sequence: TGCGCCAGCAGCCCGGCGGTTAAGGGCAATGAGCAGTTCTTC.